Listed here is a single TCR beta chain. The target antigen is unknown. This record belongs to a study of T cells in Graves' hyperthyroidism and ophthalmopathy. Study outcomes and limitations: Most thyroid clonotypes expanded above 0.001 were also detected in blood.

The length of the CDR3 is 15 residues. Germline lookup yields CDR1 LNHNV and CDR2 YYDKDF (reference sequence). The ends were cut back, 0 bases at V and 5 bases at J, with 13 bases in the middle. The source material, RNA transcripts, was used to amplify TCR beta CDR3 regions. With the HTBI primer set, the TCR CDR3 went through a first round of RT-PCR. TCRdb recomputed calls from the multiplex PCR reads with MiXCR, one row per CDR3 protein. This sample yields hundreds of thousands of distinct CDR3 sequences, of which approximately 25% are seen a single time; about 73% belongs to the top ten. The TCR was taken from a man aged 50-60 years with Graves' hyperthyroidism. Sequencing was performed on blood. V gene TRBV15 combines with J gene TRBJ1-2, with D possibly matching TRBD1 (5 bases). The CDR3 is CATSRDPTVQYGYTF. In DNA form, the CDR3 reads TGTGCCACCAGCAGAGACCCGACAGTCCAATATGGCTACACCTTC.